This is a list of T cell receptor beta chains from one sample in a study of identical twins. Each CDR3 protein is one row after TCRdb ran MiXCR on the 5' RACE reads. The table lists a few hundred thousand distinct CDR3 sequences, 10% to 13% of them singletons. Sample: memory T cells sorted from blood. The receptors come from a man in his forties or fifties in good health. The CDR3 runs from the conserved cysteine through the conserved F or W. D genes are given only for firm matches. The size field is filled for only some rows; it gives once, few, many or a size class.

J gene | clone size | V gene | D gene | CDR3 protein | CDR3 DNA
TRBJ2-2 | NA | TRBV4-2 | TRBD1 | CASSVRIAQGSVSGELFF | TGTGCCAGCAGCGTCAGAATTGCACAGGGGTCTGTGTCCGGGGAGCTGTTTTTT
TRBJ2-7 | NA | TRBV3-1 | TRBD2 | CASSQDRRGGAYEQYF | TGTGCCAGCAGCCAAGATCGGCGCGGGGGGGCCTACGAGCAGTACTTC
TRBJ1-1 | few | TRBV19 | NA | CASSTRRGSNTEAFF | TGTGCCAGTAGTACTCGGCGGGGGTCCAACACTGAAGCTTTCTTT
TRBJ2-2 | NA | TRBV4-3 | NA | CASSQDPWIPGELFF | TGCGCCAGCAGCCAAGATCCCTGGATCCCCGGGGAGCTGTTTTTT
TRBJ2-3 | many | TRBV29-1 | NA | CSVEGVLREEEYF | TGCAGCGTTGAAGGGGTCCTAAGGGAGGAGGAGTATTTT
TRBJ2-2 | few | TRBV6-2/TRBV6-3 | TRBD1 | CASLRKGGTGATGELFF | TGTGCCAGTTTACGGAAAGGTGGGACAGGGGCCACCGGGGAGCTGTTTTTT
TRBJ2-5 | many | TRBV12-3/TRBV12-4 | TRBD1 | CASRKGAVRETQYF | TGTGCCAGCAGAAAGGGGGCGGTCCGAGAGACCCAGTACTTC
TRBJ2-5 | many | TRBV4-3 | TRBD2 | CASSQEFYGGGRTQYF | TGCGCCAGCAGCCAAGAGTTTTATGGCGGGGGGCGGACCCAGTACTTC
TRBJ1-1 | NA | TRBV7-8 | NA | CASSLVKNTEAFF | TGTGCCAGCAGCTTAGTCAAGAACACTGAAGCTTTCTTT
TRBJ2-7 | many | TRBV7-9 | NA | CASSLAGYPKEQYF | TGTGCCAGCAGCTTAGCGGGTTACCCGAAAGAGCAGTACTTC
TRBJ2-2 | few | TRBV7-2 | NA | CASSLRRGGELFF | TGTGCCAGCAGCCTCCGGAGGGGCGGGGAGCTGTTTTTT
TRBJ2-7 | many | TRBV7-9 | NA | CASSPRLLSYEQYF | TGTGCCAGCAGCCCAAGACTGCTATCCTACGAGCAGTACTTC
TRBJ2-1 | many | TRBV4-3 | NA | CASSQAPKREVDEQFF | TGCGCCAGCAGCCAAGCCCCCAAGCGAGAGGTAGATGAGCAGTTCTTC
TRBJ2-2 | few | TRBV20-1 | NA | CSARVGVGTGELFF | TGCAGTGCTAGAGTCGGGGTGGGCACCGGGGAGCTGTTTTTT
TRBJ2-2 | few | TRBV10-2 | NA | CASRPMTVANTGELFF | TGCGCCAGCAGACCTATGACGGTTGCGAACACCGGGGAGCTGTTTTTT
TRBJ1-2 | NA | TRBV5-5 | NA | CASSLGQGGYYGYTF | TGTGCCAGCAGCCTTGGGCAAGGGGGGTACTATGGCTACACCTTC
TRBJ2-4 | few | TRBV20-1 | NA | CSARARGLPGDIQYF | TGCAGTGCTAGAGCCCGGGGCCTGCCAGGGGACATTCAGTACTTC
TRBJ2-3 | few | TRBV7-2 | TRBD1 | CASSLADRTDTQYF | TGTGCCAGCAGCTTAGCGGACAGGACAGATACGCAGTATTTT
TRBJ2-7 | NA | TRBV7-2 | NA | CASSFQTEYEQYF | TGTGCCAGCAGCTTCCAGACAGAATACGAGCAGTACTTC
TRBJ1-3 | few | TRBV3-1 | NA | CASSQSLRASGNTIYF | TGTGCCAGCAGCCAGTCCCTCAGGGCTTCTGGAAACACCATATATTTT
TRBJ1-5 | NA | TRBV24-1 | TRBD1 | CATHPGDSYMYSNQPQHF | TGTGCCACCCACCCGGGGGACAGTTATATGTATAGCAATCAGCCCCAGCATTTT
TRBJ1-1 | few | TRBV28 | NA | CASSHPHEGAFF | TGTGCCAGCAGTCACCCCCACGAAGGAGCTTTCTTT
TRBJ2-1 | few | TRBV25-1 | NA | CASSDPQALGNEQFF | TGTGCCAGCAGTGATCCCCAGGCGCTGGGCAATGAGCAGTTCTTC
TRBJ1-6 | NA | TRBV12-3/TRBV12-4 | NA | CASSLQASYNSPLHF | TGTGCCAGCAGTTTACAGGCCTCCTATAATTCACCCCTCCACTTT
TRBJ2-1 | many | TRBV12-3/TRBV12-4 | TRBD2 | CASTSVAGVRRNEQFF | TGTGCCAGCACCTCCGTAGCGGGAGTCAGACGCAATGAGCAGTTCTTC
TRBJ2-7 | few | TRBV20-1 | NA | CSATRDFSYEQYF | TGCAGTGCTACCCGGGACTTCTCCTACGAGCAGTACTTC
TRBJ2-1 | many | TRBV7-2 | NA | CASSLAGGFKHEQFF | TGTGCCAGCAGCTTAGCCGGGGGATTTAAGCATGAGCAGTTCTTC
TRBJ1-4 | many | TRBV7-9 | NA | CASSPERNEKLFF | TGTGCCAGCAGCCCAGAACGCAATGAAAAACTGTTTTTT
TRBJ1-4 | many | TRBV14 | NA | CASSKGGNEKLFF | TGTGCCAGCAGCAAGGGGGGAAATGAAAAACTGTTTTTT
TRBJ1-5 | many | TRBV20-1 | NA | CSAREGGAGQPQHF | TGCAGTGCTAGAGAAGGGGGAGCGGGTCAGCCCCAGCATTTT
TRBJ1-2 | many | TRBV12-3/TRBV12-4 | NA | CASSQVANYGYTF | TGTGCCAGCAGTCAGGTAGCTAACTATGGCTACACCTTC
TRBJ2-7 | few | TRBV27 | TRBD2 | CASRWTSGYEQYF | TGTGCCAGCAGGTGGACTAGCGGCTACGAGCAGTACTTC
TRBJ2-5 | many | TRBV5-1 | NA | CASSGRQQETQYF | TGCGCCAGCAGCGGTAGGCAGCAAGAGACCCAGTACTTC
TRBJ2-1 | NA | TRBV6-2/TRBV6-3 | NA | CASRQGRINEQFF | TGTGCCAGCAGGCAGGGACGTATCAATGAGCAGTTCTTC
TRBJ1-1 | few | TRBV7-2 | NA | CASSRSPNTEAFF | TGTGCCAGCAGCCGCTCACCGAACACTGAAGCTTTCTTT
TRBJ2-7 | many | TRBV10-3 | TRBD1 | CASRRGQGAYEQYF | TGTGCTTCAAGGAGAGGACAGGGGGCCTACGAGCAGTACTTC
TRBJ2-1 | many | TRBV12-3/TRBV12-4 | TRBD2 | CASSLGLAGVAEQFF | TGTGCCAGCAGTTTAGGACTAGCGGGGGTGGCTGAGCAGTTCTTC
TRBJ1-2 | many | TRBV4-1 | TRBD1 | CASSQGRGGSHGYTF | TGCGCCAGCAGCCAGGGCCGAGGGGGCTCCCATGGCTACACCTTC
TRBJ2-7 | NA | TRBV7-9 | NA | CASSLELTESEQYF | TGTGCCAGCAGCTTAGAATTGACAGAGAGCGAGCAGTACTTC
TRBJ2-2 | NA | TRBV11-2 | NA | CASSLDPRANTGELFF | TGTGCCAGCAGCTTAGATCCGAGGGCGAACACCGGGGAGCTGTTTTTT